This T cell receptor beta chain was captured in a study of shared clonotypes between healthy human individuals. Study-wide results and caveats: Memory subsets had estimated richness that was generally smaller than that of naive subsets.

The V and J ends lost 1 base and 4 bases respectively, with 10 bases between them. CDR1 and CDR2 (germline): GTSNPN, SVGIG (reference sequence). The CDR3 sequence is 13 residues long. As for this clone: The antigen is undetermined.

Positively selected for CCR7, the CD45RO-negative cells used as naive CD8 cells excluded terminally differentiated effector memory CD45RA+ cells. Authors' data handling: Junction-only immunoSEQ sequences carried no quality scores, so filtering differed. The assay was immunoSEQ multiplex PCR, and TCRdb's table has in-frame clones only and misses some. That table supplies the V and J calls and clone size; D and trimming were determined from the DNA. This table has 2 million to 2.5 million clones, 85% to 95% appearing once. The gene calls are TRBV30 and TRBJ2-5; a weak D match, TRBD1 (6 bases). This TCR derives from a man aged 18 to 29 in good health. Some clones in this sample may be carry-over from other donors' samples. Material: naive CD8+ T cells from PBMCs. CDR3 residues: CAWSDGTRETQYF. As DNA, the CDR3 is TGTGCCTGGAGTGACGGGACACGAGAGACCCAGTACTTC.